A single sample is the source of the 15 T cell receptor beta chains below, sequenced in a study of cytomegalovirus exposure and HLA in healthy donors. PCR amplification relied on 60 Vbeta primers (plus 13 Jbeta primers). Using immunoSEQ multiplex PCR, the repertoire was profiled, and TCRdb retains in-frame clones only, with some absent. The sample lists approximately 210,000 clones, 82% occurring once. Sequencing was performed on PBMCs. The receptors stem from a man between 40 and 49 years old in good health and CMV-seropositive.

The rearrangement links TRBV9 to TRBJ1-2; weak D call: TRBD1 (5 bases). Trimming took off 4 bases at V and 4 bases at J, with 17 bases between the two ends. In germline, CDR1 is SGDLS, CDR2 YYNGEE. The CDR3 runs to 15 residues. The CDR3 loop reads CASSPGPSEGYGYTF. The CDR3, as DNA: TGTGCCAGCAGCCCGGGACCTTCGGAGGGCTATGGCTACACCTTC.

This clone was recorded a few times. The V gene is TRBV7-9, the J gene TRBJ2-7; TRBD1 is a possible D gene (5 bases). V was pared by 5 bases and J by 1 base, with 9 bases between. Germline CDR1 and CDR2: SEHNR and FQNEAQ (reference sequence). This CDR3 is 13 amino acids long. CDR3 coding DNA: TGTGCCAGCAGCCTTGACAGTTCCTACGAGCAGTACTTC. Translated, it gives CASSLDSSYEQYF.

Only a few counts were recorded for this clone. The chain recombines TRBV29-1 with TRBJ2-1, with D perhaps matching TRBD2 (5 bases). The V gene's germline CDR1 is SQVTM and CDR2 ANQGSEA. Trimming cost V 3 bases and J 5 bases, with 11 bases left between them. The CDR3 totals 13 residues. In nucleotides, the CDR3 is TGCAGCGTTGATGGGCTAGCTAACAATGAGCAGTTCTTC. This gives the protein CSVDGLANNEQFF.

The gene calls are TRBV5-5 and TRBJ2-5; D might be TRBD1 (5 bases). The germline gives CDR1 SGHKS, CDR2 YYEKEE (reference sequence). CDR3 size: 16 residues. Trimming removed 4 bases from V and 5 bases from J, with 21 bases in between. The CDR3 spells CASSPGLGPRRETQYF. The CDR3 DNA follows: TGTGCCAGCAGCCCTGGCTTGGGGCCGCGACGGGAGACCCAGTACTTC.

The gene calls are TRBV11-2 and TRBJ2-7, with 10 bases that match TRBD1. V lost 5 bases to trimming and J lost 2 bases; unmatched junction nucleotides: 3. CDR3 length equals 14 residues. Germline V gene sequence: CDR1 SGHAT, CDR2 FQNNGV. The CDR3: CASSPTGGAYEQYF. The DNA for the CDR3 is TGTGCCAGCAGCCCGACAGGGGGCGCCTACGAGCAGTACTTC.

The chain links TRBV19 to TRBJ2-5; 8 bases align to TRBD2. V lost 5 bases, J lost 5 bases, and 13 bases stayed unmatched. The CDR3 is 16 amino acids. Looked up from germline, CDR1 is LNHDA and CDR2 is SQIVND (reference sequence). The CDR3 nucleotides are TGTGCCAGTAGTCCTACTCGAGCGGGAGAGTGGGAGACCCAGTACTTC. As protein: CASSPTRAGEWETQYF.

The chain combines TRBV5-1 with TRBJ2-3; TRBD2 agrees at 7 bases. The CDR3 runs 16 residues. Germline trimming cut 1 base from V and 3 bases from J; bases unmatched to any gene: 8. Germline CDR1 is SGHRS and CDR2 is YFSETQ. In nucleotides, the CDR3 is TGCGCCAGCAGCTTGCTGCCAGCGGGAAGTACAGATACGCAGTATTTT. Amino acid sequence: CASSLLPAGSTDTQYF.

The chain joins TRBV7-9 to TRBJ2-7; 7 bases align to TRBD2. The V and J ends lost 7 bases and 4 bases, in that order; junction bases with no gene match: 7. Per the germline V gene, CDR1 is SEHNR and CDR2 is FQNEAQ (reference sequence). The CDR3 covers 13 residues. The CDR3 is CASTGTNEYEQYV. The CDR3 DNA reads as TGTGCCAGCACCGGGACTAACGAGTACGAGCAGTACGTC.

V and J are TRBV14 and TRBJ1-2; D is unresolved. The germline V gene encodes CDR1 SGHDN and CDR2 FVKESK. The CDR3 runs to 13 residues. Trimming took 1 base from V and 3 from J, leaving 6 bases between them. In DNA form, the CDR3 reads TGTGCCAGCAGCCAAGCGGGAGACTATGGCTACACCTTC. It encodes CASSQAGDYGYTF.

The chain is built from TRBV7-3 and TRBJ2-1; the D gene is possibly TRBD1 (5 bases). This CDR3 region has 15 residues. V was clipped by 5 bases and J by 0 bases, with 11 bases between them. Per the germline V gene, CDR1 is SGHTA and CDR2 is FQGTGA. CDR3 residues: CASSQQESSYNEQFF. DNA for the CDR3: TGTGCCAGCAGCCAACAGGAGAGCTCCTACAATGAGCAGTTCTTC.

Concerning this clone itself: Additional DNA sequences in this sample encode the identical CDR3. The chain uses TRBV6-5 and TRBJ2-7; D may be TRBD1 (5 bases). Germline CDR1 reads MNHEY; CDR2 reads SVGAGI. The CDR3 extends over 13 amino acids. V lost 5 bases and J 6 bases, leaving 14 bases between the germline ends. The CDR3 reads CASSRTQGREQYV. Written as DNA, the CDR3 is TGTGCCAGCAGTCGGACGCAGGGTCGCGAGCAGTACGTC.

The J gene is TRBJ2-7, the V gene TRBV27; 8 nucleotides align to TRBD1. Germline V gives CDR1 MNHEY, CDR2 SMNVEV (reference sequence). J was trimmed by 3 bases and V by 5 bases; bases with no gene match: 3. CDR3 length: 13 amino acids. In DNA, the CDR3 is TGTGCCAGCAGTAATACAGGGGGCTACGAGCAGTACTTC. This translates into CASSNTGGYEQYF.

CDR3 protein: CASSAGQNNYGYTF. In nucleotides, the CDR3 is TGTGCCAGCAGCGCCGGACAGAATAACTATGGCTACACCTTC. The V and J genes are TRBV9 and TRBJ1-2; possible D gene TRBD1, 6 bases. From germline, CDR1 is SGDLS and CDR2 YYNGEE. Deletions cut 3 bases from V and 1 base from J, with 10 bases between. The length of the CDR3 is 14 residues. The full variable domain, its missing parts supplied by reference TRBV9 and TRBJ1-2, is DSGVTQTPKHLITATGQRVTLRCSPRSGDLSVYWYQQSLDQGLQFLIQYYNGEERAKGNILERFSAQQFPDLHSELNLSSLELGDSALYFCASSAGQNNYGYTFGSGTRLTVV.

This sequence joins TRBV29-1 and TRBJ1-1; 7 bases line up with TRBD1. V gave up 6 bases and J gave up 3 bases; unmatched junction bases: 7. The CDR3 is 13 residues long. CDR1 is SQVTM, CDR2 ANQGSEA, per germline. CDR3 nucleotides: TGCAGCGTCAGCGACAGGGTGGACACTGAAGCTTTCTTT. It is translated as CSVSDRVDTEAFF.

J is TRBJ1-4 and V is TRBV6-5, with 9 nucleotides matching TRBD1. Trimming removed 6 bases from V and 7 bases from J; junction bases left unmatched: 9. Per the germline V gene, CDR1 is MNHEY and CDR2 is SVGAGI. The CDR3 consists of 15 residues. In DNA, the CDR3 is TGTGCCAGCAGGGAACAGGGGGCGCTGGGTGAAAAACTGTTTTTT. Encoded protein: CASREQGALGEKLFF.